A single T cell receptor beta chain is shown here with its context. This sample is part of a study of blood T cell repertoires in COVID-19. Study information: The United States, Italy and Spain were the sources of the acute and convalescent COVID-19 samples. Sample material is recorded as cDNA or gDNA derived from T cells, B-cell-depleted T cells, or PBMCs.

This CDR3 comprises 14 residues. V lost 7 bases, J lost 3 bases, and 9 bases stayed unmatched. Germline-derived CDR1 and CDR2 are SGHNT and YYREEE (reference sequence). Original processing notes: Estimation of nucleated cell counts relied on the amplification of reference gene primers. Here immunoSEQ multiplex PCR was the method, and the copy in TCRdb shows in-frame clones only, minus some. Clone size and V and J calls were adopted from that table, with D and trimming inferred from the DNA. The data show 150,000 to 200,000 clones, around nine tenths seen once. The receptor comes from a human donor in a cohort sampled during active COVID-19. Sequencing was carried out using peripheral blood. The V and J genes are TRBV5-4 and TRBJ1-2, with 7 bases lining up with TRBD1. CDR3 residues: CASRRTGKDYGYTF. The CDR3 nucleotides are TGTGCCAGCCGCAGGACAGGAAAAGACTATGGCTACACCTTC.